The 30 T cell receptor beta chains below come from one sample, sequenced in a study of post-analysis software for immune sequencing data. General study results and limits: In patients, about 5 TRBV segments were more frequent than in controls, with TRBV5-6, TRBV5-1 and TRBV20-1 among them.

These TCRs are of unknown antigen specificity. TCR beta cDNA libraries included unique molecular identifiers. A single record per CDR3 protein comes from TCRdb applying MiXCR to the PCR reads. The sample has 450,000 to 650,000 distinct CDR3 sequences, 44% seen once. Sequences were obtained from blood. These receptors originate from a girl between 10 and 17 years old with multiple sclerosis.

CDR3 loop: CASSRDRPPGDTQYF. In DNA form, the CDR3 reads TGTGCCAGCAGCCGGGACAGGCCCCCAGGAGATACGCAGTATTTT. The chain joins TRBV7-3 to TRBJ2-3; 8 bases line up with TRBD1. Germline values: CDR1 SGHTA, CDR2 FQGTGA. The junction had 9 bases not matched to a gene; V was cut back by 5 bases and J by 5 bases. The CDR3 has 15 residues.

This rearrangement joins TRBV5-1 to TRBJ2-1; D is possibly TRBD2 (5 bases). The V gene's germline CDR1 is SGHRS and CDR2 YFSETQ. CDR3 length: 13 residues. V lost 0 bases to trimming and J lost 7 bases, with 8 bases between them. The CDR3 here is CASSLVRVNEQFF. The CDR3 region has the DNA TGCGCCAGCAGCTTGGTGCGGGTGAATGAGCAGTTCTTC.

The gene calls are TRBV11-3 and TRBJ2-4; TRBD2 matches at 9 bases. The J call may not be correct, given that the DNA end is closer to TRBJ2-7. The CDR3 sequence is 16 residues long. CDR1 is SGHNT, CDR2 YENEEA, per germline. This CDR3 reads CASSSRRLAGSHEQYF. The DNA of the CDR3 is TGTGCCAGCAGCTCGAGGAGGCTAGCGGGATCTCACGAGCAGTACTTC.

Only one count was recorded for this clonotype. The J gene is TRBJ2-1, the V gene TRBV3-1; 10 bases map to TRBD2. This CDR3 is built from 16 residues. V gave up 4 bases and J gave up 4 bases; unmatched junction bases: 7. Looked up from germline, CDR1 is LGHDT and CDR2 is YNNKEL (reference sequence). In DNA, the CDR3 is TGTGCCAGCAGCCCGTCAGCTAGCGGGAGTTACAATGAGCAGTTCTTC. Translated: CASSPSASGSYNEQFF.

The rearrangement joins TRBV6-5 to TRBJ2-7; D might be TRBD1 (5 bases). The germline V gene has CDR1 MNHEY and CDR2 SVGAGI. The ends were cut back, 6 bases at V and 10 bases at J, with 16 bases in the middle. CDR3 length: 12 amino acids. The CDR3 DNA reads TGTGCCAGCAGGCAGGGCGGAGAGGCCCAGTACTTC. Protein sequence: CASRQGGEAQYF.

The chain has TRBV5-1 and TRBJ2-1, with unresolved D. CDR3 length: 15 amino acids. Deletions cut 0 bases from V and 5 bases from J, with 12 bases between. Germline CDR1 SGHRS, CDR2 YFSETQ. CDR3: CASSLGGPLDNEQFF. The CDR3 DNA sequence: TGCGCCAGCAGCTTGGGTGGACCCCTTGACAATGAGCAGTTCTTC.

V gene TRBV6-5 combines with J gene TRBJ2-5; D is perhaps TRBD2 (6 bases). The J call may be incorrect, as the DNA end agrees better with TRBJ2-7. CDR1 is MNHEY and CDR2 is SVGAGI in the germline V gene. This CDR3 region has 13 residues. CDR3 amino acids: CASSSTSRSEQYF. The CDR3 coding sequence is TGTGCCAGCAGTTCGACTAGTCGAAGCGAGCAGTACTTC.

The chain combines TRBV12-3 or TRBV12-4 with TRBJ2-3; a possible D gene is TRBD1 (5 bases). The J call is in doubt because the DNA end fits TRBJ1-3 better. There are 16 residues in the CDR3. CDR3 sequence: CASSPQRGGSGNTIYF. The CDR3, as DNA: TGTGCCAGCAGTCCCCAAAGGGGCGGAAGCGGAAACACCATATATTTT.

The chain has TRBV12-3 or TRBV12-4 and TRBJ2-5; 8 nucleotides match TRBD1. The J call may be wrong; the DNA end is better matched by TRBJ2-7. The CDR3 totals 15 residues. The CDR3 spells CASRPRTGRDYEQYF. DNA for the CDR3: TGTGCCAGCAGACCCAGGACAGGGCGAGACTACGAGCAGTACTTC.

V is TRBV4-2 and J is TRBJ1-2; 9 bases are shared with TRBD1. The junction had 11 bases not matched to a gene; V was cut back by 6 bases and J by 6 bases. This CDR3 contains 15 residues. CDR1 LGHNA and CDR2 YNFKEQ come from the germline V gene. The CDR3 DNA sequence: TGTGCCAGCAGTCGACCGGACAGGGGTGGGGATGGCTACACCTTC. Amino acid sequence: CASSRPDRGGDGYTF.

The gene calls are TRBV5-1 and TRBJ1-3; unclear D gene. This CDR3 is 15 amino acids long. Trimming left V 4 bases short and J 0 bases short, with 11 bases between. Germline values: CDR1 SGHRS, CDR2 YFSETQ. The CDR3 DNA follows: TGCGCCAGCAGCATACCACAGAGCTCTGGAAACACCATATATTTT. Protein: CASSIPQSSGNTIYF.

The CDR3 sequence: CASSPPRRGENSPLHF. DNA for the CDR3: TGTGCCAGCAGCCCGCCGCGACGGGGCGAGAATTCACCCCTCCACTTT. The V gene is TRBV4-2, the J gene TRBJ1-6; D is possibly TRBD1 (5 bases). The germline V gene encodes CDR1 LGHNA and CDR2 YNFKEQ. Trimming pared 4 bases from V and 7 bases from J, leaving 17 bases between. The CDR3 is 16 residues long.

The chain couples TRBV12-3 or TRBV12-4 to TRBJ2-1, with D perhaps TRBD2 (6 bases). The CDR3 runs to 17 residues. V was clipped by 5 bases and J by 0 bases, with 17 bases between them. The CDR3 coding sequence is TGTGCCAGCAGTCCCCCACTAGCCTTAAGCTCCTACAATGAGCAGTTCTTC. As protein: CASSPPLALSSYNEQFF.

The rearrangement links TRBV20-1 to TRBJ2-1; tentative D call: TRBD2 (8 bases). CDR1 and CDR2 from the germline V gene are DFQATT and SNEGSKA (reference sequence). The germline V and J ends were trimmed by 5 bases and 5 bases, with 19 bases remaining between them. CDR3 length: 15 amino acids. CDR3 sequence reads: CSARLARGPNNEQFF. CDR3 nucleotides: TGCAGTGCTCGACTAGCGAGGGGGCCTAACAATGAGCAGTTCTTC.

Only a few counts were recorded for this clonotype. The CDR3 region has the DNA TGCGCCAGCAGCTTGGGAACGCAGCAAAGCACAGATACGCAGTATTTT. It codes for CASSLGTQQSTDTQYF. The rearrangement joins TRBV5-1 to TRBJ2-3, with D unclear. V lost 0 bases and J 0 bases, leaving 11 bases between the germline ends. CDR1 is SGHRS and CDR2 is YFSETQ in the germline V gene. The CDR3 covers 16 residues. The full variable domain, rest sourced from reference TRBV5-1 and TRBJ2-3, is KAGVTQTPRYLIKTRGQQVTLSCSPISGHRSVSWYQQTPGQGLQFLFEYFSETQRNKGNFPGRFSGRQFSNSRSEMNVSTLELGDSALYLCASSLGTQQSTDTQYFGPGTRLTVL.

V is TRBV29-1 and J is TRBJ1-5, with 9 bases matching TRBD1. The CDR3 contains 14 residues. With 4 bases clipped from V and 0 bases from J, the junction kept 1 base outside the gene matches. Germline CDR1 is SQVTM and CDR2 is ANQGSEA. Here the CDR3 reads CSVGDRDSNQPQHF. CDR3 bases: TGCAGCGTTGGGGACAGGGATAGCAATCAGCCCCAGCATTTT.

In its sample, this clonotype was seen a few times. The V call is TRBV12-3 or TRBV12-4, the J call TRBJ1-4; perhaps TRBD1 as D (5 bases). This CDR3 has 12 residues. With 8 bases removed from V and 8 bases from J, the gap between germline ends came to 12 bases. The CDR3 reads CASQGTGEKLFF. CDR3 in DNA: TGTGCCAGCCAAGGGACGGGAGAAAAACTGTTTTTT.

The V and J genes are TRBV6-6 and TRBJ1-2; D is unclear. The germline V gene has CDR1 MNHNY and CDR2 SVGAGI (reference sequence). Between the trimmed V and J ends, which lost 2 bases and 4 bases, there was a span of 11 bases. CDR3 length equals 14 residues. As DNA, the CDR3 is TGTGCCAGCAGTTACGGGTCGCCCCTCTATGGCTACACCTTC. Translated, it gives CASSYGSPLYGYTF.

This clonotype was counted between two and nine times. This sequence joins TRBV6-5 and TRBJ2-4; D may correspond to TRBD1 or TRBD2 (5 bases each). The DNA end is more similar to TRBJ2-7, so the J call may be wrong. CDR1 is MNHEY and CDR2 is SVGAGI in the germline V gene. This CDR3 comprises 16 residues. The CDR3 loop is CASSYSAGTLSYEQYF. CDR3 bases: TGTGCCAGCAGTTACTCGGCAGGGACGTTATCCTACGAGCAGTACTTC.

This clonotype was seen a handful of times. The rearrangement joins TRBV29-1 to TRBJ2-7; 10 positions agree with TRBD2. The trim removed 6 bases at V and 4 bases at J, leaving 9 bases unmatched. The CDR3 covers 14 residues. The germline V gene has CDR1 SQVTM and CDR2 ANQGSEA. The CDR3 bases are TGCAGCGTGGCCCTAGCGGGAGCCGAATACGAGCAGTACTTC. Translation gives CSVALAGAEYEQYF.

This clonotype has only a few counts. This chain joins TRBV5-1 and TRBJ2-6; D uncertain. This CDR3 is 18 amino acids long. Trimming left V 0 bases short and J 6 bases short, with 19 bases between. Per germline, CDR1 SGHRS and CDR2 YFSETQ. This chain's CDR3 is CASSLARSSGVSANVLTF. The CDR3 bases are TGCGCCAGCAGCTTGGCCAGGAGTAGTGGGGTATCGGCCAACGTCCTGACTTTC.

This sequence joins TRBV7-2 and TRBJ1-2; D not certain. Germline CDR1 SGHTA, CDR2 FQGNSA. The CDR3 runs to 13 residues. V lost 1 base to trimming and J lost 3 bases, with 6 bases between them. CDR3 amino acids: CASSLVQDYGYTF. Written as DNA, the CDR3 is TGTGCCAGCAGCTTAGTCCAGGACTATGGCTACACCTTC. The variable domain in full, completed from reference TRBV7-2 and TRBJ1-2, reads GAGVSQSPSNKVTEKGKDVELRCDPISGHTALYWYRQSLGQGLEFLIYFQGNSAPDKSGLPSDRFSAERTGGSVSTLTIQRTQQEDSAVYLCASSLVQDYGYTFGSGTRLTVV.

The CDR3 region is CASSPTSINYGYTF. The CDR3 nucleotides are TGTGCCAGCAGCCCGACAAGCATTAACTATGGCTACACCTTC. J is TRBJ1-2 and V is TRBV5-6, with D hard to call. Trimming left V 4 bases short and J 1 base short, with 11 bases between. The CDR3 covers 14 residues. Germline V gene data show CDR1 as SGHDT and CDR2 as YYEEEE.

This clonotype was counted only a few times. This chain uses TRBV5-1 with TRBJ2-5; a possible D gene is TRBD1 (6 bases). Looked up from germline, CDR1 is SGHRS and CDR2 is YFSETQ. This CDR3 contains 14 residues. V was shortened by 0 bases and J by 4 bases, with 10 bases between the two germline ends. DNA for the CDR3: TGCGCCAGCAGCTTGGAAGGGGGTCTAGAGACCCAGTACTTC. Residues: CASSLEGGLETQYF.

The chain couples TRBV6-5 to TRBJ2-3, with TRBD1 matching 7 bases. Looked up from germline, CDR1 is MNHEY and CDR2 is SVGAGI. This CDR3 has 16 amino acids. V was clipped by 2 bases and J by 6 bases; unmatched bases: 11. CDR3 loop: CASSYDKVQGTDTQYF. The CDR3 DNA is TGTGCCAGCAGTTACGACAAAGTACAGGGGACGGATACGCAGTATTTT.

The chain joins TRBV7-9 to TRBJ2-5; either TRBD1 or TRBD2 may supply D (8 bases each). Per the germline V gene, CDR1 is SEHNR and CDR2 is FQNEAQ (reference sequence). V lost 5 bases, J lost 5 bases, and 24 bases lay in between. The CDR3 covers 17 residues. The DNA of the CDR3 is TGTGCCAGCAGCCTATCAGGGGGCAGCGGGAGTGGCGAGACCCAGTACTTC. It codes for CASSLSGGSGSGETQYF.

This clonotype was counted a single time. This chain's CDR3 is CASSLIDRGLGNQPQHF. The CDR3 DNA is TGTGCCAGCAGCTTAATTGACAGGGGGCTTGGCAATCAGCCCCAGCATTTT. This rearrangement joins TRBV7-8 to TRBJ1-5, with 10 nucleotides matching TRBD1. J lost 2 bases, V lost 2 bases, and 6 bases had no gene match. CDR3 size: 17 residues. In germline, CDR1 is SGHVS, CDR2 FQNEAQ.

In its sample, this clonotype was seen a few times. The CDR3 sequence is CASSLAVQGLLPQHF. The CDR3 nucleotides are TGTGCCAGCAGCTTAGCTGTCCAGGGTCTTTTGCCCCAGCATTTT. V and J are TRBV7-8 and TRBJ1-5; D might be TRBD1 (5 bases). CDR1 SGHVS and CDR2 FQNEAQ come from the germline V gene. CDR3 size: 15 residues. V was trimmed by 0 bases and J by 9 bases, leaving 15 bases between them.

The chain is built from TRBV11-3 and TRBJ2-3; possibly TRBD2 for D (6 bases). Per the germline V gene, CDR1 is SGHNT and CDR2 is YENEEA. This CDR3 region has 15 residues. Trimming cost V 1 base and J 1 base, with 9 bases left between them. The CDR3 region is CASSLGWEGTDTQYF. Written as DNA, the CDR3 is TGTGCCAGCAGCTTAGGGTGGGAGGGCACAGATACGCAGTATTTT.

The chain links TRBV10-3 to TRBJ2-7, with 12 bases fitting TRBD1. The CDR3 is 14 residues long. The trim removed 7 bases at V and 7 bases at J, leaving 8 bases unmatched. Germline lookup yields CDR1 ENHRY and CDR2 SYGVKD. The CDR3 sequence is CAIMGQGAPGEQYF. CDR3 DNA: TGTGCCATCATGGGACAGGGGGCCCCCGGGGAGCAGTACTTC.